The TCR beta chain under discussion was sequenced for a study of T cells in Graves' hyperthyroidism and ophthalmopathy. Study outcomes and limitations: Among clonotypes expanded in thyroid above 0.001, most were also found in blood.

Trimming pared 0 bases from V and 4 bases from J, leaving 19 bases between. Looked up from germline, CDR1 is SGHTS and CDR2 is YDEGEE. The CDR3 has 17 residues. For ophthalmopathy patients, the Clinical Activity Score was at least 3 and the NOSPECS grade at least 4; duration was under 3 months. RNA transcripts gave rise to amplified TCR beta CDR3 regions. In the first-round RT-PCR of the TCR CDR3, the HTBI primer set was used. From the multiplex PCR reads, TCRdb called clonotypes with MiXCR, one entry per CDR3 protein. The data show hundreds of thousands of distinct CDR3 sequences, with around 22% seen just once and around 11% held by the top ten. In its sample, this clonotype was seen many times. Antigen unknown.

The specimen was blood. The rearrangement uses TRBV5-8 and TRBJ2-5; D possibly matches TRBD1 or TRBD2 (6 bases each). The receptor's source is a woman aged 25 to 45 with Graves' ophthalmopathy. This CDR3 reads CASSLVSGPGGGETQYF. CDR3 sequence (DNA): TGTGCCAGCAGCTTGGTTTCTGGACCCGGGGGCGGAGAGACCCAGTACTTC.